What follows is one T cell receptor beta chain and its context. Its antigen is not identified. The data derive from a study of cytomegalovirus exposure and HLA in healthy donors. Primers included in the PCR were 60 Vbeta and 13 Jbeta primers. The protocol was immunoSEQ multiplex PCR, while the TCRdb copy is restricted to in-frame clones and leaves out a portion. The data show under 150,000 clones, more than 65% seen once. Overall study results and limits: Reports credit the classifier with highly specific, highly sensitive diagnosis of cytomegalovirus status.

In germline, CDR1 is SGHRS, CDR2 YFSETQ. V shed 4 bases, J shed 4 bases, and the junction held 6 bases outside the gene matches. The CDR3 length is 14 residues. The chain couples TRBV5-1 to TRBJ1-1; 8 positions match TRBD1. Sequenced material: PBMCs. The source is a man aged 18 to 29 in good health and CMV-seronegative. The CDR3 DNA reads as TGCGCCAGCAGCGGAACAGGGGGGATCACTGAAGCTTTCTTT. Translating gives CASSGTGGITEAFF.